These 9 T cell receptor beta chains came from one sample sequenced in a study of Ad26.COV2.S vaccination and SARS-CoV-2 variants. The treatment is: over 15 received Ad26.COV2.S at low or high dose, single or two shots; roughly five received placebo; per-sample allocation not given. On day 63 after the first injection, vaccine and placebo recipients gave samples. This table comes from immunoSEQ multiplex PCR, and its TCRdb copy is limited to in-frame clones, with some not included. The sample holds a few hundred thousand clones, about 90% seen once. The input for sequencing was peripheral blood, taken in a trial of Ad26.COV2.S vaccine versus placebo. The source is a person between 18 and 65 years old who received the Ad26.COV2.S COVID-19 vaccine or a placebo.

The rearrangement joins TRBV19 to TRBJ1-1; D unresolved. This CDR3 comprises 15 residues. Trimming stripped 3 bases from V and 7 bases from J, with 18 bases between. CDR1 LNHDA and CDR2 SQIVND come from the germline V gene (reference sequence). The DNA of the CDR3 is TGTGCCAGTAGTATGGGTCTGGGCAGTTTGGTTGAAGCTTTCTTT. This sequence encodes CASSMGLGSLVEAFF.

A single count supports this clone. The chain carries TRBV9 and TRBJ1-1; D possibly corresponds to TRBD1 (6 bases). Germline V gene sequence: CDR1 SGDLS, CDR2 YYNGEE. Trimming removed 7 bases from V and 4 bases from J, with 17 bases in between. CDR3 length: 14 amino acids. CDR3 DNA: TGTGCCAGCGCTCGTCAGACAGGACCCACTGAAGCTTTCTTT. It encodes CASARQTGPTEAFF.

V and J are TRBV25-1 and TRBJ1-1; D ambiguous. Trimming removed 3 bases from V and 3 bases from J, with 17 bases in between. The CDR3 length is 16 residues. Per germline, CDR1 MGHDK and CDR2 SYGVNS. The CDR3 is CASSDQYRGQYTEAFF. The CDR3 coding sequence is TGTGCCAGCAGTGACCAATACCGTGGGCAGTACACTGAAGCTTTCTTT.

The V call is TRBV6-1, the J call TRBJ2-7, with D unclear. The V end lost 2 bases, the J end lost 9 bases, and 14 bases lay between the germline ends. Germline values: CDR1 MNHNS, CDR2 SASEGT. The CDR3 spans 13 residues. CDR3 nucleotide sequence: TGTGCCAGCAGTGAAAGCCAGCTCGTTGCGCAGTACGTC. Residues: CASSESQLVAQYV.

This clone was recorded only once. The chain combines TRBV7-9 with TRBJ1-1, with a weak D call TRBD1 (5 bases). This CDR3 has 18 amino acids. Germline values: CDR1 SEHNR, CDR2 FQNEAQ (reference sequence). V was cut by 1 base and J by 1 base, with 19 bases left in between. As DNA, the CDR3 is TGTGCCAGCAGCTTAGATGGGACGGGTATATCTGGGAACACTGAAGCTTTCTTT. This sequence encodes CASSLDGTGISGNTEAFF.

A few counts support this clone. This chain joins TRBV7-9 and TRBJ1-5, with D possibly being TRBD1 (5 bases). CDR3 size: 13 residues. Germline CDR1 SEHNR, CDR2 FQNEAQ (reference sequence). V lost 0 bases to trimming and J lost 6 bases, with 6 bases between them. The CDR3, as DNA: TGTGCCAGCAGCTTAGCGGGGGGTCAGCCCCAGCATTTT. This codes for CASSLAGGQPQHF.

The chain is built from TRBV5-5 and TRBJ1-4; 9 bases are a match to TRBD1. Germline V gene lookup returns CDR1 SGHKS and CDR2 YYEKEE (reference sequence). CDR3 length: 14 amino acids. V trimming: 2 bases; J trimming: 7 bases; junction bases outside the gene matches: 3. The CDR3 DNA follows: TGTGCCAGCAGCTTACAGGGGGCGGTTGAAAAACTGTTTTTT. It translates to CASSLQGAVEKLFF.

In its sample, this clone was seen once. V gene TRBV7-9 combines with J gene TRBJ2-1; 10 bases match TRBD2. Germline V gene sequence: CDR1 SEHNR, CDR2 FQNEAQ (reference sequence). The CDR3 totals 16 residues. Trimming took 5 bases from V and 3 from J; bases not matched to a gene: 7. The CDR3 loop is CASSPTTSGFYNEQFF. CDR3 nucleotide sequence: TGTGCCAGCAGCCCTACGACTAGCGGGTTCTACAATGAGCAGTTCTTC.

The chain is built from TRBV27 and TRBJ2-7; 7 positions agree with TRBD1. The CDR3 is 13 amino acids. Germline V CDR1 and CDR2: MNHEY, SMNVEV (reference sequence). Germline trimming cut 2 bases from V and 3 bases from J; bases unmatched to any gene: 1. The CDR3 sequence is CASSLRDSYEQYF. CDR3 coding DNA: TGTGCCAGCAGTTTAAGGGACAGCTACGAGCAGTACTTC.